Listed below are T cell receptor beta chains from one sample, sequenced in a study of identical twins. TCRdb analysed the 5' RACE reads with MiXCR anew, one entry per CDR3 protein. Of a few hundred thousand distinct CDR3 sequences listed, roughly a tenth were seen once; the top ten hold 9% to 10%. Sequenced material: memory T cells sorted from blood. Source of these receptors: a man aged 45-60 years in good health. Each CDR3 is given with its conserved first and last residue. The order of the fields is V gene, J gene, D gene, clone size, CDR3 protein, CDR3 DNA. D genes are given only for firm matches. Only some rows state a clone size, as once, few, many or a class for expanded clones.

TRBV5-6	TRBJ2-3	TRBD2	.	CASSFPGLAGDTQYF	TGTGCCAGCAGCTTTCCCGGACTAGCGGGAGATACGCAGTATTTT
TRBV4-3	TRBJ2-2	.	many	CASSLGIRNTGELFF	TGCGCCAGCAGCCTAGGGATAAGGAACACCGGGGAGCTGTTTTTT
TRBV18	TRBJ2-3	.	.	CASSPPWTKDTQYF	TGTGCCAGCTCACCACCTTGGACGAAAGATACGCAGTATTTT
TRBV18	TRBJ2-3	.	few	CASSPRTPASETSTDTQYF	TGTGCCAGCTCACCTAGGACCCCCGCTTCAGAAACAAGCACAGATACGCAGTATTTT
TRBV18	TRBJ2-2	TRBD1	few	CASSRTGRGTGELFF	TGTGCCAGCTCACGGACAGGGCGTGGGACCGGGGAGCTGTTTTTT
TRBV28	TRBJ2-1	.	.	CASSLTGRASNEQFF	TGTGCCAGCAGTTTAACCGGGCGGGCGAGCAATGAGCAGTTCTTC
TRBV2	TRBJ2-1	.	.	CASKALSGEQFF	TGTGCCAGCAAAGCCTTATCGGGTGAGCAGTTCTTC
TRBV20-1	TRBJ2-1	TRBD2	.	CSARARVGTSAYNEQFF	TGCAGTGCTAGGGCCCGGGTCGGGACTAGTGCCTACAATGAGCAGTTCTTC
TRBV4-3	TRBJ1-4	TRBD1	.	CASSLNLGQRNEKLFF	TGCGCCAGCAGCCTGAATCTGGGACAGCGTAATGAAAAACTGTTTTTT
TRBV6-5	TRBJ1-5	.	few	CASSYSAQGANYNQPQHF	TGTGCCAGCAGTTACTCCGCTCAGGGAGCAAACTACAATCAGCCCCAGCATTTT
TRBV10-3	TRBJ2-4	.	many	CAISDGPLAKNIQYF	TGTGCCATCAGTGACGGCCCCCTAGCCAAAAACATTCAGTACTTC
TRBV24-1	TRBJ2-3	.	.	CATSEGGYRDTQYF	TGTGCCACCAGTGAGGGGGGATATAGGGATACGCAGTATTTT
TRBV29-1	TRBJ2-1	TRBD2	.	CSVETSGRPWYEQFF	TGCAGCGTTGAAACTAGCGGGAGGCCTTGGTATGAGCAGTTCTTC
TRBV7-8	TRBJ2-1	.	many	CASSLGYLAQGSYNEQFF	TGTGCCAGCAGCTTAGGGTATTTAGCCCAGGGCTCCTACAATGAGCAGTTCTTC
TRBV29-1	TRBJ1-2	.	many	CSVADGNYGYTF	TGCAGCGTTGCGGACGGGAACTATGGCTACACCTTC
TRBV25-1	TRBJ2-1	.	few	CARSSEQFF	TGTGCCAGATCGTCCGAGCAGTTCTTC
TRBV20-1	TRBJ2-7	.	many	CSAMMGTDSYEQYF	TGCAGTGCTATGATGGGAACAGATTCCTACGAGCAGTACTTC
TRBV20-1	TRBJ1-5	TRBD1	many	CSALTGASGSNQPQHF	TGCAGTGCTCTTACAGGGGCATCTGGGAGCAATCAGCCCCAGCATTTT
TRBV19	TRBJ2-1	TRBD2	few	CATSPGAGGGISSYNEQFF	TGTGCCACCAGTCCAGGAGCGGGAGGAGGTATAAGCTCCTACAATGAGCAGTTCTTC
TRBV7-2	TRBJ1-4	TRBD1	.	CASSAGTVDEKLFF	TGTGCCAGCAGCGCTGGGACAGTTGATGAAAAACTGTTTTTT
TRBV5-6	TRBJ2-2	.	.	CASSLNPQGNGELFF	TGTGCCAGCAGCTTGAATCCTCAGGGTAACGGGGAGCTGTTTTTT
TRBV2	TRBJ2-7	TRBD1	many	CASRAPGQGAGEQYF	TGTGCCAGCAGGGCGCCGGGACAGGGGGCGGGTGAGCAGTACTTC